The rows below give T cell receptor beta chains drawn from one sample of a study of graft-versus-host responses after intestinal transplantation. Sequencing used immunoSEQ multiplex PCR; TCRdb keeps in-frame clones, though not all of them. The profile covers about 100,000 clones, with roughly 87% appearing a single time and approximately 1% taken by the ten largest. These receptors' targets are unknown. The sample consisted of unstimulated CD4+ T cells sorted from spleen or lymph node cells, taken before intestinal transplant. These receptors originate from a human donor who received an intestinal transplant. Both conserved end residues are part of each CDR3. A D gene is named only where the DNA matches it firmly. Only some rows state a clone size, as once, few, many or a class for expanded clones.

size,J,D,V,DNA,CDR3
-,TRBJ2-3,-,TRBV10-1,TGCGCCAGCAGAGACGGAGGGCCGTTGGATACGCAGTATTTT,CASRDGGPLDTQYF
-,TRBJ2-3,-,TRBV4-1,TGCGCCAGCAGCCAAGAGTGGGAAAGCACAGATACGCAGTATTTT,CASSQEWESTDTQYF
-,TRBJ2-5,TRBD2,TRBV19,TGTGCCAGTAGTCCACGACTAGCGGGAGGTGCTGCATTTGGTTTGGCCCAGTACTTC,CASSPRLAGGAAFGLAQYF
-,TRBJ1-2,-,TRBV6-6,TGTGCCAGCAGTTACTCCCCCGGGACAACTCCCGGCTACACCTTC,CASSYSPGTTPGYTF
-,TRBJ1-1,-,TRBV2,TGTGCCAGCGTGTTGGGGGGAAGGATATACCGGAACACTGAAGCTTTCTTT,CASVLGGRIYRNTEAFF
-,TRBJ2-1,TRBD1,TRBV7-3,TGTGCCAGCAGCCGGACAGGGGGCTCCTACAATGAGCAGTTCTTC,CASSRTGGSYNEQFF
-,TRBJ1-4,-,TRBV6-1,TGTGCCAGCACCGGACGCACGAATGAAAAACTGTTTTTT,CASTGRTNEKLFF
-,TRBJ1-4,TRBD1,TRBV5-1,TGCGCCAGCAGCACGGAGGGGACAGGGAGGCCAACTAATGAAAAACTGTTTTTT,CASSTEGTGRPTNEKLFF
-,TRBJ2-5,-,TRBV7-9,TGTGCCAGCAGCATACTGACAAACCAAGAGACCCAGTACTTC,CASSILTNQETQYF
-,TRBJ2-5,-,TRBV29-1,TGCAGCGTATCCGGCTCAGAAGAGACCCAGTACTTC,CSVSGSEETQYF
-,TRBJ2-2,-,TRBV11-3,TGTGCCAGCAGCTCAGGGGGGGGAGAGCCCGGGGAGCTGTTTTTT,CASSSGGGEPGELFF
-,TRBJ1-1,-,TRBV6-1,TGTGCCAGCAGTGCTATCTCTGGCAGGGGCACTGAAGCTTTCTTT,CASSAISGRGTEAFF
-,TRBJ1-2,-,TRBV4-2,TGTGCCAGCAGCCAATCCGACGGAGGCTATGGCTACACCTTC,CASSQSDGGYGYTF
-,TRBJ2-5,-,TRBV20-1,TGCAGTGCCACCTCTCAAGAGACCCAGTACTTC,CSATSQETQYF
-,TRBJ2-3,TRBD2,TRBV5-1,TGCGCCAGCAGCTTAGGGACTAGCGGTAGCACAGATACGCAGTATTTT,CASSLGTSGSTDTQYF
-,TRBJ1-6,-,TRBV6-6,TGTGCCAGCAGTTACTCCACCCTCCTCTATAATTCACCCCTCCACTTT,CASSYSTLLYNSPLHF
few,TRBJ2-3,-,TRBV5-1,TGCGCCAGCAGCCAACTCAGGGGTAGCACAGATACGCAGTATTTT,CASSQLRGSTDTQYF
-,TRBJ1-5,-,TRBV11-2,TGTGCCAGCAGCTTAAAGGAGAATCAGCCCCAGCATTTT,CASSLKENQPQHF
-,TRBJ2-7,-,TRBV7-6,TGTGCCAGCAGCACCGGGACACACTCCTACGAGCAGTACTTC,CASSTGTHSYEQYF
-,TRBJ1-2,-,TRBV18,TGTGCCAGCTCACCAACCAGCAAACATGGCTACACCTTC,CASSPTSKHGYTF
-,TRBJ1-5,-,TRBV15,TGTGCCACCAGCAGAGATCTCGGGACCGCTTTAAATAGCAATCAGCCCCAGCATTTT,CATSRDLGTALNSNQPQHF
-,TRBJ2-4,TRBD2,TRBV4-1,TGCGCCAGCAGCCCCTCGACTAGCGGGGTAGCCAAAAACATTCAGTACTTC,CASSPSTSGVAKNIQYF
-,TRBJ1-2,-,TRBV5-1,TGCGCCAGCAGCATGAGCTGGACAGACTTTTATGGCTACACCTTC,CASSMSWTDFYGYTF
-,TRBJ2-3,-,TRBV19,TGTGCCAGTAGTATAGGGGGGCTTGGCACAGATACGCAGTATTTT,CASSIGGLGTDTQYF
-,TRBJ1-1,-,TRBV2,TGTGCCACCACTATTACCGGACGGAACACTGAAGCTTTCTTT,CATTITGRNTEAFF
-,TRBJ2-1,-,TRBV7-6,TGTGCCAGCAGCTTAGGGCGGGTAGCCCATGAGCAGTTCTTC,CASSLGRVAHEQFF
-,TRBJ2-1,-,TRBV6-1,TGTGCCAGCAGGGGCAATGAGCAGTTCTTC,CASRGNEQFF
-,TRBJ2-5,TRBD1,TRBV2,TGTGCCGGAGACAGGGGGCGCCGCCAAGAGACCCAGTACTTC,CAGDRGRRQETQYF
-,TRBJ2-1,-,TRBV14,TGTGCCAGCAGCCAAGTTCTAGACGGTGAGCAGTTCTTC,CASSQVLDGEQFF
-,TRBJ2-1,TRBD2,TRBV7-6,TGTGCCAGCAGCTTAGCTTCAGCGGGGGGCCGGCATGAGCAGTTCTTC,CASSLASAGGRHEQFF